The 2 T cell receptor beta chains presented below share a single source sample, sequenced in a study of cytomegalovirus exposure and HLA in healthy donors. Vbeta (60) and Jbeta (13) primers were used in the PCR. Sequencing used immunoSEQ multiplex PCR; TCRdb keeps in-frame clones, though not all of them. The table includes 120,000 to 150,000 clones, about 80% detected once. Input material: PBMCs. The receptors originated from a woman in her thirties or forties in good health and CMV-seronegative.

The chain uses TRBV6-5 and TRBJ2-5; 9 bases map to TRBD2. Matching the DNA end better, TRBJ2-7 makes the J call doubtful. The CDR3 runs to 15 residues. Germline CDR1 MNHEY, CDR2 SVGAGI. The DNA for the CDR3 is TGTGCCAGCAGAGCTAGCGGGGAGGTGCCCTACGAGCAGTACTTC. Translation: CASRASGEVPYEQYF.

V and J are TRBV7-9 and TRBJ2-1, with 10 bases that match TRBD1. J gave up 12 bases and V 5 bases, and 10 bases lay outside the gene matches. Germline V gene lookup returns CDR1 SEHNR and CDR2 FQNEAQ (reference sequence). The CDR3 extends over 14 amino acids. In DNA, the CDR3 is TGTGCCAGCAGCCCGGGACAGGGGTACGGGGGGCAGTTCTTC. This gives the protein CASSPGQGYGGQFF.